One T cell receptor (beta chain) is described in this entry. The method was immunoSEQ multiplex PCR; TCRdb's version includes in-frame clones alone and lacks a portion of them. The data show fewer than 85,000 clones, with approximately 94% seen just once and 2.5% held by the top ten. The entry originates in a study of T cell changes during pregnancy in multiple sclerosis. CDR3 length: 15 amino acids. V was pared by 0 bases and J by 3 bases, with 12 bases between. Looked up from germline, CDR1 is SGHNT and CDR2 is YYREEE (reference sequence). The sample consisted of peripheral blood, taken in the third trimester of pregnancy. The chain combines TRBV5-4 with TRBJ1-1, with D perhaps TRBD1 (6 bases). This sequence originates from a female donor with multiple sclerosis, enrolled in a pregnancy study. DNA for the CDR3: TGTGCCAGCAGCTTGGCGGGGGGCTGGGACACTGAAGCTTTCTTT. Protein product: CASSLAGGWDTEAFF.